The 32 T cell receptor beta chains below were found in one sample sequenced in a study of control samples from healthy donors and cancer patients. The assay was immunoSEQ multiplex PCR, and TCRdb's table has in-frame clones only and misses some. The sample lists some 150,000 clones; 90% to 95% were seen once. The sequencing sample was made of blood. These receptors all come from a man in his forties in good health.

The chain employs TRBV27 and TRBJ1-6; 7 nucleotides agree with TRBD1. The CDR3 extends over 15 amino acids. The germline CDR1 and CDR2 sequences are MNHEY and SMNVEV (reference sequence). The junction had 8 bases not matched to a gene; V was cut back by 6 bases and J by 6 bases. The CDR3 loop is CASSPGTAFNSPLHF. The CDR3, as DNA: TGTGCCAGCAGCCCGGGGACAGCTTTTAATTCACCCCTCCACTTT.

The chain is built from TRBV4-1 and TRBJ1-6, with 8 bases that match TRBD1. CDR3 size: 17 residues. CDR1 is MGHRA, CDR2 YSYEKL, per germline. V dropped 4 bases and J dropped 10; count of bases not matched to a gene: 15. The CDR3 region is CASSPRTGQGIRSPLHF. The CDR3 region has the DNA TGCGCCAGCAGCCCCCGTACTGGACAGGGAATCAGGTCACCCCTCCACTTT.

The CDR3 DNA is TGTGCTACCAGCACGGCTCAGGGAGCGGCTCAGCCCCAGCATTTT. Encoded protein: CATSTAQGAAQPQHF. The chain uses TRBV6-2 or TRBV6-3 and TRBJ1-5; tentative D call: TRBD1 (5 bases). The germline gives CDR1 MNHEY, CDR2 SVGEGT. This CDR3 has 15 amino acids.

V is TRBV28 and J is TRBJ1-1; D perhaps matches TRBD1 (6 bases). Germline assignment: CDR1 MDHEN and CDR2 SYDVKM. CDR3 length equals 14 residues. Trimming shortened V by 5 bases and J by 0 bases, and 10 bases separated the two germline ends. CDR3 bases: TGTGCCAGCAGTCCGACAGGCATGAACACTGAAGCTTTCTTT. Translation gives CASSPTGMNTEAFF.

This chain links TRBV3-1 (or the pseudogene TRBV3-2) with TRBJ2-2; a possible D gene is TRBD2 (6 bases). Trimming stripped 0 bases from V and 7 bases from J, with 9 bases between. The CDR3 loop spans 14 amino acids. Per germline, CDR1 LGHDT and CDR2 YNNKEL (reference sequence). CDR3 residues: CASSQDHSGGELFF. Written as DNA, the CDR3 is TGTGCCAGCAGCCAAGATCATAGCGGCGGGGAGCTGTTTTTT.

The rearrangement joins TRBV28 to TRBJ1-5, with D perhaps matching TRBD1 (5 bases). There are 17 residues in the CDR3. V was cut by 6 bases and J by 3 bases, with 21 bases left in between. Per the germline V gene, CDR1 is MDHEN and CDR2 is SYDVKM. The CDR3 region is CASRSRVGQGLNQPQHF. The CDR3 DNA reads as TGTGCCAGCAGATCCCGGGTTGGTCAGGGCCTCAATCAGCCCCAGCATTTT.

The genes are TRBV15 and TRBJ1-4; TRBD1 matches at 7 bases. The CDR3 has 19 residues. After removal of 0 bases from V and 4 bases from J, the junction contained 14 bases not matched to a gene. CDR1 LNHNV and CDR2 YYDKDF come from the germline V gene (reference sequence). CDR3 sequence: CATSRDQGQTYSVNEKLFF. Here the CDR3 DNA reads TGTGCCACCAGCAGAGATCAGGGACAGACGTATAGTGTTAATGAAAAACTGTTTTTT. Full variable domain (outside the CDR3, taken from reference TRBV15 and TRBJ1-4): DAMVIQNPRYQVTQFGKPVTLSCSQTLNHNVMYWYQQKSSQAPKLLFHYYDKDFNNEADTPDNFQSRRPNTSFCFLDIRSPGLGDTAMYLCATSRDQGQTYSVNEKLFFGSGTQLSVL.

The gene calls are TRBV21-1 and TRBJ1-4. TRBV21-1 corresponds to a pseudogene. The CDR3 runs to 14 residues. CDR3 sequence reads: CASSKAGPGEKLFF. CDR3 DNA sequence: TGTGCCAGCAGCAAAGCGGGACCAGGAGAAAAACTGTTTTTT.

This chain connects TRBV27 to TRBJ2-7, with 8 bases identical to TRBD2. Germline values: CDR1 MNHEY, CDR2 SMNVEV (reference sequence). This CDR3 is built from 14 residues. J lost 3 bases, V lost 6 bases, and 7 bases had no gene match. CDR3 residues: CASSRTSSRYEQYF. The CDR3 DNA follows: TGTGCCAGCAGCCGGACTAGCTCCCGCTACGAGCAGTACTTC.

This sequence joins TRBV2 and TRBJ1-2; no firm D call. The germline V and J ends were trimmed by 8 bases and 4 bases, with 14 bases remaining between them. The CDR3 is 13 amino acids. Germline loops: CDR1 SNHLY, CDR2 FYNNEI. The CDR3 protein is CASRLHTSYGYTF. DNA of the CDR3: TGTGCCAGCCGTCTCCACACCTCCTATGGCTACACCTTC.

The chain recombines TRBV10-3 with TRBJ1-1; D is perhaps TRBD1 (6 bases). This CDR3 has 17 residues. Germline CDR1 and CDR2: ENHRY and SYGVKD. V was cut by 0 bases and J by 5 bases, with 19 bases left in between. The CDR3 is CAISESIGTLKGTEAFF. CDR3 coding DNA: TGTGCCATCAGTGAGTCGATAGGGACACTTAAAGGGACTGAAGCTTTCTTT.

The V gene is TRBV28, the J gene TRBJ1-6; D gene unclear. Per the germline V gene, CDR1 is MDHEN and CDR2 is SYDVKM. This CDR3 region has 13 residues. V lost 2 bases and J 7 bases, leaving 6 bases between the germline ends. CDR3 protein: CASSLAANSPLHF. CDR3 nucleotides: TGTGCCAGCAGTTTAGCGGCGAATTCACCCCTCCACTTT.

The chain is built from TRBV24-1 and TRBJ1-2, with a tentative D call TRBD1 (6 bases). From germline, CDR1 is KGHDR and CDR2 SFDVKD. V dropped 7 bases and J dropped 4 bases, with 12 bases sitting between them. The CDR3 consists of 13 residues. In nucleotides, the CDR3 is TGTGCCACCAGCACGGGACACCTCTATGGCTACACCTTC. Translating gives CATSTGHLYGYTF.

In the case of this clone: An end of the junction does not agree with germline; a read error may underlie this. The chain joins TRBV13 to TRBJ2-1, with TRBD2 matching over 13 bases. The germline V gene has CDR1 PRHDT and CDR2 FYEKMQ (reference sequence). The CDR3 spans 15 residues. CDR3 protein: CASSLGLAGVNEQFF. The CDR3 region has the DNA TGTGCCAGCAGCCTAGGACTAGCGGGAGTGAATGAGCAGTTCTTC.

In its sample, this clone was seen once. The CDR3 nucleotides read TGTGCCAGCAGCGTAGGCCCTAGCGGGAGTAACGAGCAGTACTTC. It is translated as CASSVGPSGSNEQYF. V usage is TRBV9 and J usage is TRBJ2-7; TRBD2 agrees at 10 bases. Germline V lookup: CDR1 SGDLS, CDR2 YYNGEE. Trimming removed 0 bases from V and 5 bases from J; junction bases left unmatched: 5. This CDR3 spans 15 amino acids. Complete variable domain (other parts from reference TRBV9 and TRBJ2-7): DSGVTQTPKHLITATGQRVTLRCSPRSGDLSVYWYQQSLDQGLQFLIQYYNGEERAKGNILERFSAQQFPDLHSELNLSSLELGDSALYFCASSVGPSGSNEQYFGPGTRLTVT.

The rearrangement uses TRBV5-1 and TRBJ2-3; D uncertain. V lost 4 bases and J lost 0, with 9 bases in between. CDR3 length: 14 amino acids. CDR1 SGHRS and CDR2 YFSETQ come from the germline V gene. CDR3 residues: CASSVAISTDTQYF. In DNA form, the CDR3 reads TGCGCCAGCAGCGTAGCAATTAGCACAGATACGCAGTATTTT.

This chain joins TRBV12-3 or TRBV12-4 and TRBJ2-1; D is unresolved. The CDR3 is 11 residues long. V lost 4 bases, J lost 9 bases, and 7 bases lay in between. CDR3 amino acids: CASSYTGEQFF. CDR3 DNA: TGTGCCAGCAGTTATACCGGTGAGCAGTTCTTC.

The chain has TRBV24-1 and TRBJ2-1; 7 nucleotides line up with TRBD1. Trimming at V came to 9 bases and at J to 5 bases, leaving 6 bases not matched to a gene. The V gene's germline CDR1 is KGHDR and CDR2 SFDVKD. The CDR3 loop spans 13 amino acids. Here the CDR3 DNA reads TGTGCCACCTTGGGACAGAACGACAATGAGCAGTTCTTC. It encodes CATLGQNDNEQFF.

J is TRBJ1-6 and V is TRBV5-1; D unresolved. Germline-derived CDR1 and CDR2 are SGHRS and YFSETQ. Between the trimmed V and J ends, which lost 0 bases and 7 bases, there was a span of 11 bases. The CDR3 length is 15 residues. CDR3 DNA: TGCGCCAGCAGCTTGGGACCGGACGTCAATTCACCCCTCCACTTT. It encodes CASSLGPDVNSPLHF.

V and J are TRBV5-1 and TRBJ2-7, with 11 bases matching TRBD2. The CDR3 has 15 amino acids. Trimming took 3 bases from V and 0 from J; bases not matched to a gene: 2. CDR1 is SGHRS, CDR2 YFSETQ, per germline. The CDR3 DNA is TGCGCCAGCAGCTCTAGCGGGAGGCACTCCTACGAGCAGTACTTC. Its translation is CASSSSGRHSYEQYF.

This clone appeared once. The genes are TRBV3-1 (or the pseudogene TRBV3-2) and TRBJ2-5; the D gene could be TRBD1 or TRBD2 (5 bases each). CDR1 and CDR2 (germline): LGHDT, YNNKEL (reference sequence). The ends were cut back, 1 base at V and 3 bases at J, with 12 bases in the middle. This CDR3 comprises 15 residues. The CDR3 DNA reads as TGTGCCAGCAGCCAAGTGGGGGTTCGGGAAGAGACCCAGTACTTC. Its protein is CASSQVGVREETQYF.

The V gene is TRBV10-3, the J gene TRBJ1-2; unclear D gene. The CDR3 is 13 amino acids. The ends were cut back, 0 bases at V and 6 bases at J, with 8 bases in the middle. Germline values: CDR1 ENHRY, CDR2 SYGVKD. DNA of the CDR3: TGTGCCATCAGTGAGTCGAGACCGCATGGCTACACCTTC. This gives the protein CAISESRPHGYTF.

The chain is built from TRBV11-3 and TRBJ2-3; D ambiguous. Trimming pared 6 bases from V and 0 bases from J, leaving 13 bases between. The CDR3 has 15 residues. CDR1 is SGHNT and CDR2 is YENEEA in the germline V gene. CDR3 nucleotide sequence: TGTGCCAGCAGTCCCCGGTCCACTAGCACAGATACGCAGTATTTT. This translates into CASSPRSTSTDTQYF.

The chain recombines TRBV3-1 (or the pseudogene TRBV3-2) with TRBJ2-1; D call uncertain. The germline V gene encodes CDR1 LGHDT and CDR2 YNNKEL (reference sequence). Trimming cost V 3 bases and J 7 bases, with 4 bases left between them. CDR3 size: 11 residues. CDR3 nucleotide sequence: TGTGCCAGCAGCCAGGAGAATGAGCAGTTCTTC. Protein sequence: CASSQENEQFF.

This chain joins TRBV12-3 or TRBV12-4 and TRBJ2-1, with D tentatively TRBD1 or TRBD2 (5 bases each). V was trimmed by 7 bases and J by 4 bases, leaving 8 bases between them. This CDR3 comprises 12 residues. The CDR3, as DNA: TGTGCCAGCACCGGGGCGTACAATGAGCAGTTCTTC. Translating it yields CASTGAYNEQFF.

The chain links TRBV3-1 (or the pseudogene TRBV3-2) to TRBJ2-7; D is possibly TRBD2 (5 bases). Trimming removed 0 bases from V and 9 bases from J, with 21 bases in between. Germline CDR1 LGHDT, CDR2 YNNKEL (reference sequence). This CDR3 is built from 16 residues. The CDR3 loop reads CASSQDKGGLFYVQYF. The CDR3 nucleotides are TGTGCCAGCAGCCAAGACAAGGGTGGACTTTTCTATGTGCAGTACTTC.

CDR3 amino acids: CASAMRGGFEKLFF. The CDR3 DNA follows: TGTGCCAGCGCCATGAGAGGGGGATTTGAAAAACTGTTTTTT. The chain employs TRBV3-1 (or the pseudogene TRBV3-2) and TRBJ1-4; tentatively, D is TRBD1 (6 bases). The CDR3 length is 14 residues. Germline V gene sequence: CDR1 LGHDT, CDR2 YNNKEL (reference sequence). Trimming pared 8 bases from V and 7 bases from J, leaving 17 bases between.

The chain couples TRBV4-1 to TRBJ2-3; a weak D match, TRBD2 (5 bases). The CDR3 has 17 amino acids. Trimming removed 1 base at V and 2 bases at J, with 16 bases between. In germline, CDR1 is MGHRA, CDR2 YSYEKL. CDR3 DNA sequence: TGCGCCAGCAGCCAAGTCGGGAAGCGGCACCCCACAGATACGCAGTATTTT. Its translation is CASSQVGKRHPTDTQYF.

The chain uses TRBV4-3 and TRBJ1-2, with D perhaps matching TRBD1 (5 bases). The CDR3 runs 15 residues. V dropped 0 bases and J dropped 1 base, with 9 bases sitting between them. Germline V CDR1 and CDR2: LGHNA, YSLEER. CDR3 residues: CASSQDLRGNYGYTF. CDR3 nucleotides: TGCGCCAGCAGCCAAGATCTTAGGGGTAACTATGGCTACACCTTC.

CDR3 coding DNA: TGTGCCAGCAGTTTATCGGTTTGGGGGAGGCGCCCCTCTGGAAACACCATATATTTT. It yields the protein CASSLSVWGRRPSGNTIYF. The chain combines TRBV27 with TRBJ1-3, with D possibly matching TRBD1 (5 bases). Trimming cost V 0 bases and J 0 bases, with 18 bases left between them. The CDR3 runs to 19 residues. Germline V CDR1 and CDR2: MNHEY, SMNVEV (reference sequence).

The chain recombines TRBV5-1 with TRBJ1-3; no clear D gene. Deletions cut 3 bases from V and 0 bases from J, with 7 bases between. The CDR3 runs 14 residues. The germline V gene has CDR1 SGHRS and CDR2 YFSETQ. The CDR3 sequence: CASSSTSSGNTIYF. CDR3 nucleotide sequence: TGCGCCAGCAGCTCAACTAGCTCTGGAAACACCATATATTTT.

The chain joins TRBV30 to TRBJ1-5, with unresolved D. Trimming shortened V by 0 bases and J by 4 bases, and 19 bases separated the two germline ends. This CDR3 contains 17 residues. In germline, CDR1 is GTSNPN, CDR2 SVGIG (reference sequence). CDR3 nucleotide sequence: TGTGCCTGGAGTGTAAAGCTTCTCCCATACCGAAATCAGCCCCAGCATTTT. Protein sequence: CAWSVKLLPYRNQPQHF.